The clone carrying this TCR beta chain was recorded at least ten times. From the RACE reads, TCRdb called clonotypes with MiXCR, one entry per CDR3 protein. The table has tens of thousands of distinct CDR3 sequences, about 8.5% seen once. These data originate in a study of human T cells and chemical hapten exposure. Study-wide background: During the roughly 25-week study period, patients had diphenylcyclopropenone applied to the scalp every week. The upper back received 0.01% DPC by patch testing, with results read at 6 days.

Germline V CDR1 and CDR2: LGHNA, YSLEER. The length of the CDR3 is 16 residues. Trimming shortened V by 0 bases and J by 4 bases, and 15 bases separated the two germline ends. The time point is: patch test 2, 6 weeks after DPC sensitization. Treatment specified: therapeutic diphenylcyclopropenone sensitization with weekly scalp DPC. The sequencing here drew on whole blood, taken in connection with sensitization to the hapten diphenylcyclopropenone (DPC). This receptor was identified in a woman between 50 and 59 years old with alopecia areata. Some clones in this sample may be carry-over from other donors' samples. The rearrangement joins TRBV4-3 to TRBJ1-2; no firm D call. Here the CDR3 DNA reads TGCGCCAGCAGCCAAGATGCGGCAGGAGGGAGCTATGGCTACACCTTC. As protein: CASSQDAAGGSYGYTF.